This T cell receptor beta chain derives from a study of blood T cell repertoires in COVID-19. Some clones are missing from TCRdb's copy, which holds only in-frame ones; the method was immunoSEQ multiplex PCR. The sample includes around 400,000 clones, more than 85% of them seen just once. This clone was recorded only once. The sequenced sample was PBMCs or T cells enriched from blood (not recorded which). This clonotype was sampled from a woman aged 35 to 49 who had been exposed to COVID-19.

The CDR3: CASSKTGRRGQPQHF. CDR3 nucleotides: TGTGCCAGCAGCAAAACCGGTCGACGAGGTCAGCCCCAGCATTTT. The V call is TRBV25-1, the J call TRBJ1-5, with D hard to call. The CDR3 spans 15 residues. The germline V gene encodes CDR1 MGHDK and CDR2 SYGVNS. V was shortened by 6 bases and J by 6 bases, with 18 bases between the two germline ends.